A single sample is the source of the 22 T cell receptor beta chains below, sequenced in a study of blood T cell repertoires in COVID-19. The table came from immunoSEQ multiplex PCR; TCRdb's copy has only in-frame clones and leaves some out. Counted here are 65,000 to 75,000 clones, about 80% occurring once; the ten biggest clones make up roughly 12%. Source material: peripheral blood. The receptor source for this set is a human donor in a cohort sampled during active COVID-19.

This chain links TRBV11-1 with TRBJ2-5; D uncertain. V shed 5 bases and J shed 0 bases, with 7 bases lying between them. The CDR3 is made up of 13 amino acids. Germline V lookup: CDR1 SGHAT, CDR2 FQDESV (reference sequence). Written as DNA, the CDR3 is TGTGCCAGCAGCCGAGCCCACCAAGAGACCCAGTACTTC. This translates into CASSRAHQETQYF.

J is TRBJ2-7 and V is TRBV30, with D maybe TRBD2 (6 bases). Germline V CDR1 and CDR2: GTSNPN, SVGIG (reference sequence). Trimming took off 0 bases at V and 6 bases at J, with 15 bases between the two ends. CDR3 size: 14 residues. In DNA form, the CDR3 reads TGTGCCTGGAGTGTACCGGGGAGGCCCCCCGAGCAGTACTTC. Its protein is CAWSVPGRPPEQYF.

The chain is built from TRBV28 and TRBJ1-5; D is unclear. The CDR3 loop spans 12 amino acids. CDR1 and CDR2 from the germline V gene are MDHEN and SYDVKM. Trimming cost V 2 bases and J 5 bases, with 4 bases left between them. CDR3 loop: CASSLEYQPQHF. The CDR3 nucleotides read TGTGCCAGCAGTTTAGAGTATCAGCCCCAGCATTTT. The full variable domain, with the rest looked up from reference TRBV28 and TRBJ1-5, is DVKVTQSSRYLVKRTGEKVFLECVQDMDHENMFWYRQDPGLGLRLIYFSYDVKMKEKGDIPEGYSVSREKKERFSLILESASTNQTSMYLCASSLEYQPQHFGDGTRLSIL.

CDR3 loop: CASSLGLALNTGELFF. The DNA of the CDR3 is TGTGCCAGCAGCTTGGGCCTAGCGCTGAACACCGGGGAGCTGTTTTTT. The rearrangement links TRBV5-4 to TRBJ2-2, with D maybe TRBD2 (6 bases). Germline CDR1 and CDR2: SGHNT and YYREEE (reference sequence). The CDR3 spans 16 residues. V was shortened by 0 bases and J by 1 base, with 10 bases between the two germline ends.

This clone was detected only once. This sequence joins TRBV13 and TRBJ1-5; D is perhaps TRBD1 (6 bases). Trimming stripped 5 bases from V and 2 bases from J, with 7 bases between. The germline V gene encodes CDR1 PRHDT and CDR2 FYEKMQ (reference sequence). The CDR3 has 13 residues. The CDR3 spells CASSRTGNQPQHF. The CDR3 DNA is TGTGCCAGCAGCAGGACAGGCAATCAGCCCCAGCATTTT.

The chain combines TRBV6-2 or TRBV6-3 with TRBJ2-5, with D uncertain. Trimming pared 2 bases from V and 5 bases from J, leaving 12 bases between. The length of the CDR3 is 14 residues. The germline V gene encodes CDR1 MNHEY and CDR2 SVGEGT. CDR3 protein: CASSYTRVRETQYF. The CDR3 DNA reads TGTGCCAGCAGTTACACTCGAGTGCGGGAGACCCAGTACTTC.

The chain joins TRBV19 to TRBJ2-5; D is unresolved. CDR1 and CDR2 from the germline V gene are LNHDA and SQIVND (reference sequence). CDR3 length: 11 amino acids. V lost 8 bases and J 6 bases, leaving 10 bases between the germline ends. The CDR3 region has the DNA TGTGCCAGTGGGTCGAGGAAGACCCAGTACTTC. Protein sequence: CASGSRKTQYF.

The chain combines TRBV28 with TRBJ2-3, with D unclear. The V gene lost 1 base and the J gene lost 4 bases, with 3 bases spanning the gap. Germline values: CDR1 MDHEN, CDR2 SYDVKM. This CDR3 contains 12 residues. CDR3 region: CASSLSADTQYF. CDR3 sequence (DNA): TGTGCCAGCAGTTTATCGGCAGATACGCAGTATTTT.

The chain uses TRBV30 and TRBJ2-1; TRBD2 aligns across 8 bases. The CDR3 runs 12 residues. Germline CDR1 GTSNPN, CDR2 SVGIG (reference sequence). V lost 3 bases to trimming and J lost 7 bases; unmatched junction nucleotides: 2. CDR3 loop: CAWRRGGNEQFF. CDR3 nucleotide sequence: TGTGCCTGGAGACGGGGGGGTAATGAGCAGTTCTTC. The entire variable domain, with the rest obtained from reference TRBV30 and TRBJ2-1, is as follows: SQTIHQWPATLVQPVGSPLSLECTVEGTSNPNLYWYRQAAGRGLQLLFYSVGIGQISSEVPQNLSASRPQDRQFILSSKKLLLSDSGFYLCAWRRGGNEQFFGPGTRLTVL.

The chain joins TRBV7-2 to TRBJ2-1, with 8 nucleotides matching TRBD1. The length of the CDR3 is 16 residues. V was pared by 4 bases and J by 5 bases, with 10 bases of the junction left unmatched. CDR1 and CDR2 from the germline V gene are SGHTA and FQGNSA. In DNA, the CDR3 is TGTGCCAGCAGCTCGAGGTCCAGGGACAGGAACAATGAGCAGTTCTTC. It yields the protein CASSSRSRDRNNEQFF.

The chain recombines TRBV4-1 with TRBJ1-6; possible D gene TRBD1, 5 bases. The V gene lost 4 bases and the J gene lost 5 bases, with 18 bases spanning the gap. CDR1 MGHRA and CDR2 YSYEKL come from the germline V gene. The CDR3 has 17 residues. CDR3 loop: CASSLGDRAPNNSPLHF. DNA for the CDR3: TGCGCCAGCAGCCTAGGGGATAGGGCACCAAATAATTCACCCCTCCACTTT.

The rearrangement uses TRBV11-1 and TRBJ2-1; TRBD2 matches 9 bases. The trim removed 3 bases at V and 7 bases at J, leaving 4 bases unmatched. Looked up from germline, CDR1 is SGHAT and CDR2 is FQDESV (reference sequence). The CDR3 consists of 14 residues. The CDR3 DNA sequence: TGTGCCAGCAGCTTCAGGCGGGGGGGTAATGAGCAGTTCTTC. It codes for CASSFRRGGNEQFF.

The genes are TRBV27 and TRBJ2-6; 8 bases match TRBD1. Looked up from germline, CDR1 is MNHEY and CDR2 is SMNVEV (reference sequence). The CDR3 spans 19 residues. The V gene end was trimmed by 5 bases and the J gene end by 0 bases; junction bases not matched to a gene: 12. CDR3 bases: TGTGCCAGCAGTCCAAGGACAGGGAATGCTCTCTCTGGGGCCAACGTCCTGACTTTC. This translates into CASSPRTGNALSGANVLTF.

The CDR3 loop reads CASSVERVGNTEAFF. In nucleotides, the CDR3 is TGTGCCAGCAGCGTAGAGAGGGTGGGGAACACTGAAGCTTTCTTT. The rearrangement links TRBV7-2 to TRBJ1-1; D is uncertain. This CDR3 has 15 residues. V was shortened by 5 bases and J by 1 base, with 14 bases between the two germline ends. The germline gives CDR1 SGHTA, CDR2 FQGNSA.

The chain couples TRBV10-3 to TRBJ2-3; no clear D. CDR3 length: 17 amino acids. The V end lost 0 bases, the J end lost 2 bases, and 15 bases lay between the germline ends. In germline, CDR1 is ENHRY, CDR2 SYGVKD. CDR3 sequence reads: CAISESRSATFTDTQYF. For the CDR3, the DNA is TGTGCCATCAGTGAGTCGCGGTCAGCGACGTTCACAGATACGCAGTATTTT.

The genes are TRBV29-1 and TRBJ2-1; TRBD1 aligns across 7 bases. The CDR3 totals 14 residues. From germline, CDR1 is SQVTM and CDR2 ANQGSEA. V was clipped by 7 bases and J by 1 base; unmatched bases: 7. CDR3 residues: CSATDRESYNEQFF. The CDR3 coding sequence is TGCAGCGCCACTGACAGGGAATCCTACAATGAGCAGTTCTTC.

The chain uses TRBV2 and TRBJ2-7; 9 bases match TRBD1. The CDR3 loop spans 15 amino acids. V dropped 6 bases and J dropped 6; count of bases not matched to a gene: 12. Germline CDR1 SNHLY, CDR2 FYNNEI. CDR3 bases: TGTGCCAGCAGGGAGAGGGGACAGGGAGGGGGCGAGCAGTACTTC. Translating it yields CASRERGQGGGEQYF.

This clone was seen only once. This chain uses TRBV27 with TRBJ2-1; 7 bases agree with TRBD1. The CDR3 consists of 18 residues. V trimming: 2 bases; J trimming: 3 bases; junction bases outside the gene matches: 13. The germline gives CDR1 MNHEY, CDR2 SMNVEV (reference sequence). The CDR3 spells CASSLPPGKGAIYNEQFF. The CDR3 region has the DNA TGTGCCAGCAGTTTACCCCCGGGGAAGGGGGCAATCTACAATGAGCAGTTCTTC.

This clone was picked up a small number of times. V is TRBV3-1 (or the pseudogene TRBV3-2) and J is TRBJ2-2, with a weak D call TRBD1 (6 bases). CDR3 length equals 16 residues. With 4 bases removed from V and 2 bases from J, the gap between germline ends came to 14 bases. Germline V gives CDR1 LGHDT, CDR2 YNNKEL (reference sequence). CDR3 coding DNA: TGTGCCAGCAGCCGGACGGACAGTGGTAACACCGGGGAGCTGTTTTTT. Its protein product is CASSRTDSGNTGELFF.

The chain is built from TRBV6-2 or TRBV6-3 and TRBJ2-7; maybe TRBD2 (6 bases). V dropped 2 bases and J dropped 6 bases, with 14 bases sitting between them. From germline, CDR1 is MNHEY and CDR2 SVGEGT. The CDR3 is 14 residues long. CDR3 in DNA: TGTGCCAGCAGTTACGGGGGGAGTGGGCGCGAGCAGTACTTC. This sequence encodes CASSYGGSGREQYF.

The chain carries TRBV5-4 and TRBJ2-7, with 7 positions matching TRBD1. Germline assignment: CDR1 SGHNT and CDR2 YYREEE (reference sequence). CDR3 length equals 15 residues. Germline trimming cut 3 bases from V and 2 bases from J; bases unmatched to any gene: 8. CDR3 protein: CASSSGTATTYEQYF. The CDR3 bases are TGTGCCAGCAGCTCCGGGACAGCAACAACCTACGAGCAGTACTTC.

The V and J genes are TRBV3-1 (or the pseudogene TRBV3-2) and TRBJ1-6; TRBD1 matches at 7 bases. From germline, CDR1 is LGHDT and CDR2 YNNKEL (reference sequence). V lost 1 base to trimming and J lost 14 bases; unmatched junction nucleotides: 11. The CDR3 covers 15 residues. The chain's CDR3 is CASSQVVDRVLTLHF. For the CDR3, the DNA is TGTGCCAGCAGCCAAGTCGTTGACAGGGTTCTCACCCTCCACTTT.